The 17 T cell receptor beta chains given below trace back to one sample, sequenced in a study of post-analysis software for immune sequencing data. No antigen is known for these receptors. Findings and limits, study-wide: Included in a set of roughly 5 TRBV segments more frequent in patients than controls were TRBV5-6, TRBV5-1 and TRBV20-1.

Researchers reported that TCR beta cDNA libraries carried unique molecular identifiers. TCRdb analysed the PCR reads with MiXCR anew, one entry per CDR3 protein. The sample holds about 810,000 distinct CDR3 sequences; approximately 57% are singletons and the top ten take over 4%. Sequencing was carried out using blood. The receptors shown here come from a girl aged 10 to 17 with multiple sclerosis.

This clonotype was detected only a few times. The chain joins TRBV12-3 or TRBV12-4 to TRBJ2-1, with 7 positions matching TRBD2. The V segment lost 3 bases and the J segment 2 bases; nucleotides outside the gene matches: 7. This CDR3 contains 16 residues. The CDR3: CASSFGGRAAYNEQFF. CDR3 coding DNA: TGTGCCAGCAGTTTCGGGGGGAGAGCAGCCTACAATGAGCAGTTCTTC.

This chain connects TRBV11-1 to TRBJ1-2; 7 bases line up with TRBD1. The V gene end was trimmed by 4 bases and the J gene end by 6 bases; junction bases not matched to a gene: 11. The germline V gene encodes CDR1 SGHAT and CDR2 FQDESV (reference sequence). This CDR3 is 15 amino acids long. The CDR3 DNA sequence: TGTGCCAGCAGCTCCTTCTCGACAGGGATTGATGGCTACACCTTC. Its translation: CASSSFSTGIDGYTF.

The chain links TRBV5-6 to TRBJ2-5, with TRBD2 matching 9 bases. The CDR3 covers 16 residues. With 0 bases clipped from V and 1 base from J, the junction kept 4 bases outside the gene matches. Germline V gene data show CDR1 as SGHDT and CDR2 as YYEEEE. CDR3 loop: CASSLVASGTQETQYF. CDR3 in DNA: TGTGCCAGCAGCTTGGTGGCTAGCGGGACCCAAGAGACCCAGTACTTC.

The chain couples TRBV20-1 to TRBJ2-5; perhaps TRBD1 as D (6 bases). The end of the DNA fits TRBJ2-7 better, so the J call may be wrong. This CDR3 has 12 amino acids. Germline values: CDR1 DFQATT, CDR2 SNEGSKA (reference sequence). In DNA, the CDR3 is TGCAGTGCCCAGAGGGGGTCCTACGAGCAGTACTTC. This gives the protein CSAQRGSYEQYF.

CDR3 loop: CASSQDLWGRLFF. CDR3 bases: TGTGCCAGCAGCCAAGACCTCTGGGGGAGGTTGTTCTTC. The gene calls are TRBV3-1 and TRBJ2-1, with D possibly being TRBD2 (6 bases). The germline V and J ends were trimmed by 0 bases and 15 bases, with 15 bases remaining between them. Germline V lookup: CDR1 LGHDT, CDR2 YNNKEL (reference sequence). The CDR3 spans 13 residues.

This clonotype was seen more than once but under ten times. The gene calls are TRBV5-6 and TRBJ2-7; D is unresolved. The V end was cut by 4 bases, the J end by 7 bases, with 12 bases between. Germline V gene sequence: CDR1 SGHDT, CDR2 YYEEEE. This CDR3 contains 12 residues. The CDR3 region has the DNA TGTGCCAGCAGCATGCGCGGCGTTGAGCAGTACTTC. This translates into CASSMRGVEQYF.

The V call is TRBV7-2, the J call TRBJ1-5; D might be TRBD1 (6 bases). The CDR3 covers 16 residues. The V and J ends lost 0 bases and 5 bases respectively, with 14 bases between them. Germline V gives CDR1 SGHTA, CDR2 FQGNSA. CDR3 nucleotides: TGTGCCAGCAGCTTAGCTAACGGACAGTGGTATCAGCCCCAGCATTTT. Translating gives CASSLANGQWYQPQHF.

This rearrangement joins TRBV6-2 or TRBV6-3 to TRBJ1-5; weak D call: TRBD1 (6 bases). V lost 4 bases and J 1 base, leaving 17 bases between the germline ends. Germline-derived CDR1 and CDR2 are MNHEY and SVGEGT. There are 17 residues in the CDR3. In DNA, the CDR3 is TGTGCCAGCAGTTTCGTAATACAGGGACGAAGCAATCAGCCCCAGCATTTT. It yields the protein CASSFVIQGRSNQPQHF.

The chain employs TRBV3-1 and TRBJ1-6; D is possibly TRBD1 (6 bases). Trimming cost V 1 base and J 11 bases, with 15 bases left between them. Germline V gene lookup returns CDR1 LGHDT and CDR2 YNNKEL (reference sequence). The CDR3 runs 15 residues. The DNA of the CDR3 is TGTGCCAGCAGCCAAGGCCTAGGGGGAGTGACACCCCTCCACTTT. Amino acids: CASSQGLGGVTPLHF.

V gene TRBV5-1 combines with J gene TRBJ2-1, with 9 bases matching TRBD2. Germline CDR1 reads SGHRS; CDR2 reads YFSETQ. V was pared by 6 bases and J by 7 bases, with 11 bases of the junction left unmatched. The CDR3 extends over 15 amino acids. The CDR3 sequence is CASTFSGSHGNEQFF. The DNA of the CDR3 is TGCGCCAGCACCTTTAGCGGGAGCCACGGGAATGAGCAGTTCTTC.

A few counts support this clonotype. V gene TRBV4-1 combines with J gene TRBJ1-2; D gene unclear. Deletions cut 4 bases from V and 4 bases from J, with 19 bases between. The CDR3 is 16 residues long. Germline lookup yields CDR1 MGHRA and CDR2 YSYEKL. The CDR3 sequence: CASSLAPLDGSYGYTF. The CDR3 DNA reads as TGCGCCAGCAGCCTGGCCCCCTTAGACGGATCCTATGGCTACACCTTC.

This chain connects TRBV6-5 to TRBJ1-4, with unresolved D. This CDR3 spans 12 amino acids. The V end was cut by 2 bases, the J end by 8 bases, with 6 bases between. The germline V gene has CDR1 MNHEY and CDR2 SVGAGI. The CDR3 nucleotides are TGTGCCAGCAGTTACAATCGGGAAAAACTGTTTTTT. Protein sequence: CASSYNREKLFF.

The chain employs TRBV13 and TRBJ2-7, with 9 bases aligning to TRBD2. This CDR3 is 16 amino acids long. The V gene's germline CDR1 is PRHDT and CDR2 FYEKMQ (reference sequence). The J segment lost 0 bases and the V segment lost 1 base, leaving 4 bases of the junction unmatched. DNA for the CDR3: TGTGCCAGCAGCTTAGTCGCGGGAGGGCCCTCCTACGAGCAGTACTTC. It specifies CASSLVAGGPSYEQYF.

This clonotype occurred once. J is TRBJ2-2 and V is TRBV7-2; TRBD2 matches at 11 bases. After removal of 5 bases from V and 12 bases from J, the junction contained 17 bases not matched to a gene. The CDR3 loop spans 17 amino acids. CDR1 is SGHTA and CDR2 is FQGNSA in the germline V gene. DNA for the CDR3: TGTGCCAGCAGCCCTCGACTTGGACTAGCGGGTCTTACAAAGCTGTTTTTT. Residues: CASSPRLGLAGLTKLFF.

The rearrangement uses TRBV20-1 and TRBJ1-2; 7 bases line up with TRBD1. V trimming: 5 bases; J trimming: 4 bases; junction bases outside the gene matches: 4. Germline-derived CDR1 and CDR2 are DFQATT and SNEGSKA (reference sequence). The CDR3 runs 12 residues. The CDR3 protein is CSALDRIYGYTF. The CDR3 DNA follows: TGCAGTGCTTTGGACAGGATCTATGGCTACACCTTC.

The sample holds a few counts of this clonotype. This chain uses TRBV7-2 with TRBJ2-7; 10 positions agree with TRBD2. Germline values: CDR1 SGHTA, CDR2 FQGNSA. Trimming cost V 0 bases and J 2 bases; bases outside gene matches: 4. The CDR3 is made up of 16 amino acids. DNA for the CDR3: TGTGCCAGCAGCTTAGCCGGGACTAGCGCACCCTACGAGCAGTACTTC. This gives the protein CASSLAGTSAPYEQYF.

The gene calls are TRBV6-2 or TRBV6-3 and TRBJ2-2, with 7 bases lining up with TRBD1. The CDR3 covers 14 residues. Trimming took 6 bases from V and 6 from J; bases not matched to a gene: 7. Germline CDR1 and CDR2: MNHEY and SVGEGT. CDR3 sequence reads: CASRSGTEAGELFF. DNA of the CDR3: TGTGCCAGCAGATCCGGGACAGAAGCCGGGGAGCTGTTTTTT.